These T cell receptor beta chains were read from a single sample in a study of cytomegalovirus exposure and HLA in healthy donors. Profiled with immunoSEQ multiplex PCR; TCRdb holds only in-frame clones, not every one. The sample contains under 250,000 clones, around 80% of which appear only once. The specimen was PBMCs. The receptors come from a woman aged 25 to 39 in good health and CMV-seropositive. CDR3s include the opening cysteine and the closing phenylalanine or tryptophan. The order of the fields is V gene, J gene, clone size, D gene, CDR3 DNA, CDR3 protein. A D gene is named only where the DNA matches it firmly. Clone size is not always given. Where it is, it says once, few, many or a class for expanded clones.

V gene: TRBV5-8
J gene: TRBJ2-6
clone size: NA
D gene: NA
CDR3 DNA: TGTGCCAGCAGCTTTGTCCTAGGAGGGGCCAACGTCCTGACTTTC
CDR3 protein: CASSFVLGGANVLTF

V gene: TRBV6-6
J gene: TRBJ1-4
clone size: NA
D gene: NA
CDR3 DNA: TGTGCCAGCAGTTACCGGGGGGAGAGCCAAAAACTGTTTTTT
CDR3 protein: CASSYRGESQKLFF

V gene: TRBV9
J gene: TRBJ2-7
clone size: few
D gene: TRBD1
CDR3 DNA: TGTGCCAGCAATCAGGGACAGGGAACCTACGAGCAGTACTTC
CDR3 protein: CASNQGQGTYEQYF

V gene: TRBV6-1
J gene: TRBJ2-7
clone size: NA
D gene: NA
CDR3 DNA: TGTGCCAGCAGTGCCTGGACAGATCCCTACGAGCAGTACTTC
CDR3 protein: CASSAWTDPYEQYF

V gene: TRBV11-3
J gene: TRBJ2-4
clone size: NA
D gene: NA
CDR3 DNA: TGTGCCAGCAGCTCGTCAGGGGAAAACATTCAGTACTTC
CDR3 protein: CASSSSGENIQYF

V gene: TRBV29-1
J gene: TRBJ2-5
clone size: once
D gene: NA
CDR3 DNA: TGCAGCGTTGTAGCATGGGGCAGGGGACAAGAGACCCAGTACTTC
CDR3 protein: CSVVAWGRGQETQYF

V gene: TRBV7-9
J gene: TRBJ2-2
clone size: few
D gene: NA
CDR3 DNA: TGTGCCAGCAGCTCCCAAAGGGAGAGCGGGGAGCTGTTTTTT
CDR3 protein: CASSSQRESGELFF

V gene: TRBV5-6
J gene: TRBJ1-1
clone size: NA
D gene: NA
CDR3 DNA: TGTGCCAGCAGCTTGGCCGGAGGGGTCTACGCGAACACTGAAGCTTTCTTT
CDR3 protein: CASSLAGGVYANTEAFF

V gene: TRBV4-1
J gene: TRBJ1-3
clone size: once
D gene: NA
CDR3 DNA: TGCGCCAGCAGCCAAGATGGATCAGGACAACCCTCTGGAAACACCATATATTTT
CDR3 protein: CASSQDGSGQPSGNTIYF

V gene: TRBV11-2
J gene: TRBJ1-1
clone size: once
D gene: NA
CDR3 DNA: TGTGCCAGCAGCTTACCCCTACAGGGCTTTAAGAACACTGAAGCTTTCTTT
CDR3 protein: CASSLPLQGFKNTEAFF

V gene: TRBV6-6
J gene: TRBJ2-7
clone size: NA
D gene: TRBD2
CDR3 DNA: TGTGCCAGCACCCTACTAGCGGGAAACGAGCAGTACTTC
CDR3 protein: CASTLLAGNEQYF

V gene: TRBV4-3
J gene: TRBJ1-1
clone size: NA
D gene: NA
CDR3 DNA: TGCGCCAGCAAACAGGTGGGGAACACTGAAGCTTTCTTT
CDR3 protein: CASKQVGNTEAFF

V gene: TRBV10-3
J gene: TRBJ2-3
clone size: NA
D gene: NA
CDR3 DNA: TGTGCCATTTCGCCTCGGGAGCAATTAGATACGCAGTATTTT
CDR3 protein: CAISPREQLDTQYF

V gene: TRBV29-1
J gene: TRBJ1-2
clone size: NA
D gene: NA
CDR3 DNA: TGCAGCGTTGAAGAATTCCTGGGGGGTTCCTATGGCTACACCTTC
CDR3 protein: CSVEEFLGGSYGYTF